Below, 14 T cell receptor beta chains from the same sample are listed, as sequenced in a study of human T cells and chemical hapten exposure. The time point denotes: pre-sensitization, week 0. Treatment given: therapeutic diphenylcyclopropenone sensitization with weekly scalp DPC. Unseparated into fractions, whole blood served as the source from which total RNA was extracted. TCRdb itself ran the RACE reads through MiXCR, one entry per CDR3 protein. The table lists tens of thousands of distinct CDR3 sequences, roughly 9% of them singletons, with more than 9% in the top ten. The sequenced sample was whole blood, obtained in connection with sensitization to the hapten diphenylcyclopropenone (DPC). These receptors were collected from a woman under 40 with alopecia areata. Some clones in this sample may be carry-over from other donors' samples.

A few counts support this clonotype. The chain is built from TRBV5-1 and TRBJ1-2, with TRBD1 matching 7 bases. The CDR3 covers 14 residues. With 0 bases clipped from V and 6 bases from J, the junction kept 5 bases outside the gene matches. From germline, CDR1 is SGHRS and CDR2 YFSETQ. CDR3 nucleotide sequence: TGCGCCAGCAGCTTGGGGGGGACAGTTCATGGCTACACCTTC. The encoded protein is CASSLGGTVHGYTF.

This clonotype was counted many times. DNA for the CDR3: TGTGCCAGCAGTTTATTGGGGACGTCCAATCAGCCCCAGCATTTT. Amino acid sequence: CASSLLGTSNQPQHF. V and J are TRBV28 and TRBJ1-5; TRBD1 is a possible D gene (5 bases). CDR1 MDHEN and CDR2 SYDVKM come from the germline V gene. CDR3 length equals 15 residues. Trimming took off 1 base at V and 3 bases at J, with 10 bases between the two ends.

This chain uses TRBV9 with TRBJ2-7, with D hard to call. Trimming removed 3 bases at V and 6 bases at J, with 16 bases between. In germline, CDR1 is SGDLS, CDR2 YYNGEE. The CDR3 runs to 14 residues. The CDR3 here is CASSGGTTIGEQYF. The CDR3, as DNA: TGTGCCAGCAGCGGGGGAACCACCATTGGCGAGCAGTACTTC.

The sample holds a few counts of this clonotype. The chain couples TRBV7-9 to TRBJ1-5; no clear D gene. Germline CDR1 is SEHNR and CDR2 is FQNEAQ (reference sequence). V was clipped by 5 bases and J by 8 bases, with 10 bases between them. The CDR3 is made up of 12 amino acids. Here the CDR3 reads CASSLSEEPQHF. The CDR3 nucleotides read TGTGCCAGCAGCCTGAGTGAGGAGCCCCAGCATTTT. The full variable domain, rest sourced from reference TRBV7-9 and TRBJ1-5, is DTGVSQNPRHKITKRGQNVTFRCDPISEHNRLYWYRQTLGQGPEFLTYFQNEAQLEKSRLLSDRFSAERPKGSFSTLEIQRTEQGDSAMYLCASSLSEEPQHFGDGTRLSIL.

This clonotype was recorded many times. The V call is TRBV20-1, the J call TRBJ1-5, with D maybe TRBD1 (5 bases). Germline V gives CDR1 DFQATT, CDR2 SNEGSKA (reference sequence). This CDR3 is 14 amino acids long. The V and J ends lost 5 bases and 7 bases respectively, with 18 bases between them. CDR3 sequence reads: CSAGGRGKGQPQHF. CDR3 nucleotides: TGCAGTGCTGGGGGACGGGGAAAGGGACAGCCCCAGCATTTT.

The gene calls are TRBV6-5 and TRBJ2-3; 7 nucleotides match TRBD2. V trimming: 5 bases; J trimming: 0 bases; junction bases outside the gene matches: 5. This CDR3 contains 15 residues. CDR1 and CDR2 from the germline V gene are MNHEY and SVGAGI. Here the CDR3 reads CASSPRRGSTDTQYF. The CDR3 coding sequence is TGTGCCAGCAGTCCGAGGCGGGGGAGCACAGATACGCAGTATTTT.

This chain connects TRBV4-1 to TRBJ2-2, with 12 bases aligning to TRBD2. With V trimmed by 4 bases and J by 7 bases, 1 base remained unmatched. The CDR3 has 14 residues. Germline V gene lookup returns CDR1 MGHRA and CDR2 YSYEKL. CDR3 coding DNA: TGCGCCAGCAGCCTACTAGCGGGGGGCGGGGAGCTGTTTTTT. This encodes CASSLLAGGGELFF.

This clonotype appeared a few times. V gene TRBV4-3 combines with J gene TRBJ1-1, with D possibly being TRBD1 (6 bases). This CDR3 region has 11 residues. Trimming shortened V by 3 bases and J by 8 bases, and 7 bases separated the two germline ends. From germline, CDR1 is LGHNA and CDR2 YSLEER. The DNA for the CDR3 is TGCGCCAGCAGCCACGACAGGGAAGCTTTCTTT. Protein product: CASSHDREAFF.

This clonotype came up a few times. The chain couples TRBV5-4 to TRBJ2-3; 9 bases match TRBD1. There are 14 residues in the CDR3. V was clipped by 4 bases and J by 4 bases; unmatched bases: 4. Per germline, CDR1 SGHNT and CDR2 YYREEE (reference sequence). DNA for the CDR3: TGTGCCAGCAGCCCGGGACAGGGCTCAGATACGCAGTATTTT. Amino acids: CASSPGQGSDTQYF.

This clonotype was counted at least ten times. The V and J genes are TRBV5-1 and TRBJ1-5; D remains ambiguous. The CDR3 runs to 14 residues. The V and J ends lost 0 bases and 4 bases respectively, with 8 bases between them. Germline CDR1 and CDR2: SGHRS and YFSETQ. As DNA, the CDR3 is TGCGCCAGCAGCTTGGGGCCATCAAATCAGCCCCAGCATTTT. This codes for CASSLGPSNQPQHF. The full variable domain, completed using reference TRBV5-1 and TRBJ1-5, is KAGVTQTPRYLIKTRGQQVTLSCSPISGHRSVSWYQQTPGQGLQFLFEYFSETQRNKGNFPGRFSGRQFSNSRSEMNVSTLELGDSALYLCASSLGPSNQPQHFGDGTRLSIL.

This clonotype was counted between two and nine times. The chain couples TRBV9 to TRBJ2-3, with 11 bases aligning to TRBD2. Per the germline V gene, CDR1 is SGDLS and CDR2 is YYNGEE. This CDR3 has 16 residues. V lost 4 bases and J lost 11; bases outside the gene matches: 15. The CDR3 protein is CASSPLGSGGGLVQYF. CDR3 DNA: TGTGCCAGCAGCCCGCTCGGTAGCGGGGGGGGTTTGGTGCAGTATTTT. Looking up the rest from reference TRBV9 and TRBJ2-3 gives the full variable domain: DSGVTQTPKHLITATGQRVTLRCSPRSGDLSVYWYQQSLDQGLQFLIQYYNGEERAKGNILERFSAQQFPDLHSELNLSSLELGDSALYFCASSPLGSGGGLVQYFGPGTRLTVL.

This clonotype was seen a few times. The chain has TRBV7-2 and TRBJ1-5, with D maybe TRBD1 (6 bases). The length of the CDR3 is 13 residues. V lost 1 base and J lost 6, with 7 bases in between. Germline V lookup: CDR1 SGHTA, CDR2 FQGNSA. This CDR3 is CASSLGGLQPQHF. CDR3 DNA: TGTGCCAGCAGCTTAGGGGGGCTTCAGCCCCAGCATTTT. The full variable domain, its missing parts supplied by reference TRBV7-2 and TRBJ1-5, is GAGVSQSPSNKVTEKGKDVELRCDPISGHTALYWYRQSLGQGLEFLIYFQGNSAPDKSGLPSDRFSAERTGGSVSTLTIQRTQQEDSAVYLCASSLGGLQPQHFGDGTRLSIL.

This clonotype was counted ten times or more. The chain recombines TRBV3-1 with TRBJ2-3, with D perhaps matching TRBD1 (6 bases). Between the trimmed V and J ends, which lost 0 bases and 2 bases, there was a span of 9 bases. Per germline, CDR1 LGHDT and CDR2 YNNKEL (reference sequence). This CDR3 is 15 amino acids long. CDR3 residues: CASSQEQGPTDTQYF. In nucleotides, the CDR3 is TGTGCCAGCAGCCAAGAACAGGGCCCCACAGATACGCAGTATTTT.

This clonotype appeared a few times. The chain couples TRBV3-1 to TRBJ1-6; D unclear. V lost 1 base to trimming and J lost 8 bases, with 15 bases between them. The CDR3 totals 16 residues. Looked up from germline, CDR1 is LGHDT and CDR2 is YNNKEL (reference sequence). The CDR3 sequence is CASSQVWVSGDSPLHF. CDR3 DNA sequence: TGTGCCAGCAGCCAAGTGTGGGTGTCCGGGGATTCACCCCTCCACTTT.